Presented here are 11 T cell receptor beta chains from one specimen sequenced in a study of blood T cell repertoires in COVID-19. The method was immunoSEQ multiplex PCR; TCRdb's version includes in-frame clones alone and lacks a portion of them. Of about 170,000 clones in the sample, about four fifths are singletons; the top ten hold approximately 4%. The source material was PBMCs or T cells enriched from blood (not recorded which). The receptors shown here come from a woman between 50 and 59 years old in a cohort exposed to, infected with or recovered from COVID-19 (not recorded which).

The V call is TRBV7-9, the J call TRBJ1-3, with D unclear. The V end was cut by 8 bases, the J end by 0 bases, with 5 bases between. The CDR3 length is 12 residues. In germline, CDR1 is SEHNR, CDR2 FQNEAQ (reference sequence). The CDR3 is CASLGSGNTIYF. Written as DNA, the CDR3 is TGTGCCAGCCTCGGCTCTGGAAACACCATATATTTT.

The chain is built from TRBV11-2 and TRBJ2-3; D may be TRBD2 (7 bases). CDR1 is SGHAT and CDR2 is FQNNGV in the germline V gene. V lost 1 base, J lost 13 bases, and 15 bases lay in between. The CDR3 has 13 amino acids. CDR3 protein: CASSLVQGRAKYF. The CDR3 nucleotides read TGTGCCAGCAGCTTAGTTCAGGGGAGGGCCAAGTATTTT.

This clone was observed once. The rearrangement joins TRBV5-1 to TRBJ1-4, with a tentative D call TRBD1 (6 bases). The CDR3 has 15 residues. V dropped 3 bases and J dropped 4 bases, with 13 bases sitting between them. CDR1 and CDR2 from the germline V gene are SGHRS and YFSETQ. CDR3 in DNA: TGCGCCAGCAGCTCCGCGGGGGCCATTAATGAAAAACTGTTTTTT. Its protein product is CASSSAGAINEKLFF.

The gene calls are TRBV7-9 and TRBJ1-5; no definite D call. Germline V gives CDR1 SEHNR, CDR2 FQNEAQ (reference sequence). V lost 1 base and J lost 4, with 8 bases in between. The CDR3 has 14 residues. The CDR3 region has the DNA TGTGCCAGCAGCTTAGAGCACGATAATCAGCCCCAGCATTTT. This gives the protein CASSLEHDNQPQHF.

The rearrangement uses TRBV28 and TRBJ2-3, with a tentative D call TRBD1 (5 bases). This CDR3 region has 13 residues. The germline V gene has CDR1 MDHEN and CDR2 SYDVKM. V lost 6 bases and J 1 base, leaving 8 bases between the germline ends. CDR3 region: CASRIGGTDTQYF. DNA of the CDR3: TGTGCCAGCAGAATAGGGGGCACAGATACGCAGTATTTT.

V gene TRBV12-3 or TRBV12-4 combines with J gene TRBJ1-1; D unresolved. The V and J ends lost 2 bases and 3 bases respectively, with 7 bases between them. This CDR3 is 13 amino acids long. The CDR3 is CASSLQRDTEAFF. CDR3 DNA: TGTGCCAGCAGTTTACAGCGGGACACTGAAGCTTTCTTT.

This chain connects TRBV2 to TRBJ1-2; TRBD1 agrees at 9 bases. The V gene end was trimmed by 2 bases and the J gene end by 7 bases; junction bases not matched to a gene: 11. Germline CDR1 is SNHLY and CDR2 is FYNNEI. This CDR3 has 16 amino acids. The CDR3 DNA sequence: TGTGCCAGCAGTGAAAAGTCGGACAGGGGAGTAGGTGGCTACACCTTC. It codes for CASSEKSDRGVGGYTF.

The chain is built from TRBV12-3 or TRBV12-4 and TRBJ1-2, with D possibly TRBD1 on 5 matching bases. The CDR3 length is 13 residues. The V end was cut by 10 bases, the J end by 5 bases, with 17 bases between. CDR3 loop: CATDGARDYGYTF. Here the CDR3 DNA reads TGTGCCACAGATGGGGCCAGAGATTATGGCTACACCTTC.

This clone was recorded at least ten times. V is TRBV4-3 and J is TRBJ2-2; possible D gene TRBD1, 5 bases. The CDR3 totals 16 residues. V was clipped by 2 bases and J by 5 bases, with 15 bases between them. Looked up from germline, CDR1 is LGHNA and CDR2 is YSLEER. CDR3 loop: CASSQYRGQQTGELFF. CDR3 bases: TGCGCCAGCAGCCAATACCGTGGACAACAGACCGGGGAGCTGTTTTTT.

The chain carries TRBV27 and TRBJ1-5; D is uncertain. V lost 9 bases, J lost 1 base, and 16 bases lay in between. Germline V gives CDR1 MNHEY, CDR2 SMNVEV (reference sequence). This CDR3 has 15 residues. The CDR3 DNA follows: TGTGCCAGTCGCCCCCCTGGGCCGAGCAATCAGCCCCAGCATTTT. Its protein is CASRPPGPSNQPQHF.

This clone was counted only a few times. The chain is built from TRBV7-2 and TRBJ1-3; 8 nucleotides align to TRBD1. The V gene end was trimmed by 4 bases and the J gene end by 2 bases; junction bases not matched to a gene: 1. The CDR3 sequence is 14 residues long. The germline V gene has CDR1 SGHTA and CDR2 FQGNSA. The CDR3 DNA reads TGTGCCAGCAGCTCGACAGGGGCTGGAAACACCATATATTTT. It specifies CASSSTGAGNTIYF.